The rows below give T cell receptor beta chains drawn from one sample of a study of T cell responses to AZD1222 COVID-19 vaccine. Generated by immunoSEQ multiplex PCR, the TCRdb table keeps only in-frame clones and is missing some. Here the sample spans roughly 99,000 clones, around 92% being singletons. The sequenced sample was peripheral blood, obtained 28 days after the second AZD1222 dose. The receptors stem from an adult who received the AZD1222 COVID-19 vaccine. The CDR3 runs from the conserved cysteine through the conserved F or W. A D gene is named only where the DNA matches it firmly. The size of a clone is reported for some rows only, either as once, few or many, or as a class for expanded clones.

CDR3 length	clone size	V gene	J gene	D gene	CDR3 DNA	CDR3 protein
16	NA	TRBV4-2	TRBJ1-2	TRBD1	TGTGCCAGCAGCCAAGACCGGACAGGGGGTTTTGATGGCTACACCTTC	CASSQDRTGGFDGYTF
16	NA	TRBV7-9	TRBJ1-5	TRBD1	TGTGCCAGCAGCTCGGTTACAGGGGGTTCCAATCAGCCCCAGCATTTT	CASSSVTGGSNQPQHF
13	once	TRBV15	TRBJ1-5	NA	TGTGCCACCAGCAGAGACGGGACAAAGCCCCAGCATTTT	CATSRDGTKPQHF
13	NA	TRBV4-3	TRBJ2-2	NA	TGCGCCACCGGCCCCCGGGACACCGGGGAGCTGTTTTTT	CATGPRDTGELFF
15	NA	TRBV13	TRBJ2-7	NA	TGTGCCAGCAGCTCCTGGGGCCTGGGGGCACCCGAGCAGTACTTC	CASSSWGLGAPEQYF
14	NA	TRBV28	TRBJ2-7	NA	TGTGCCAGCAGTTTATTTGGAGCTTTCTACGAGCAGTACTTC	CASSLFGAFYEQYF
13	NA	TRBV11-1	TRBJ1-1	NA	TGTGCCAGCAGCTTCGACAGGTTCACTGAAGCTTTCTTT	CASSFDRFTEAFF
16	NA	TRBV7-2	TRBJ1-4	TRBD1	TGTGCCAGCAGCTTATCCCTACAGGGGGCGAATGAAAAACTGTTTTTT	CASSLSLQGANEKLFF
13	NA	TRBV7-9	TRBJ1-5	NA	TGTGCCAGCCAGGGTTCGAGCAATCAGCCCCAGCATTTT	CASQGSSNQPQHF
18	NA	TRBV10-2	TRBJ1-3	TRBD1	TGCGCCAGCACGAATCGGGGGACAGGGTATTTTACTGGAAACACCATATATTTT	CASTNRGTGYFTGNTIYF
14	NA	TRBV29-1	TRBJ1-4	NA	TGCAGCGTCCGGACTCTAGGGGACCAAAAAAAACTGTTTTTT	CSVRTLGDQKKLFF
17	NA	TRBV19	TRBJ1-4	TRBD1	TGTGCCAGTAGGAAGGACAGGGGCAAGTTGGCTAATGAAAAACTGTTTTTT	CASRKDRGKLANEKLFF
14	NA	TRBV19	TRBJ2-7	NA	TGTGCCAGTAGTATATCCGGGTTTCGGGACGAGCAGTACTTC	CASSISGFRDEQYF
15	NA	TRBV10-2	TRBJ1-2	NA	TGCGCCAGCAGTGATTGGGGAAGTCCTAACTATGGCTACACCTTC	CASSDWGSPNYGYTF
16	NA	TRBV3-1/TRBV3-2	TRBJ1-1	TRBD1	TGTGCCAGCAGCCGGTGGGACAGGGGGCCGAACACTGAAGCTTTCTTT	CASSRWDRGPNTEAFF
14	NA	TRBV11-3	TRBJ2-3	NA	TGTGCCAGCAGCTTAGGCGCAAGGACAGATACGCAGTATTTT	CASSLGARTDTQYF
15	NA	TRBV5-6	TRBJ2-7	NA	TGTGCCAGCAGCTTGCCCCCGCAGGGGTCCTACGAGCAGTACTTC	CASSLPPQGSYEQYF
13	NA	TRBV14	TRBJ1-6	NA	TGTGCCAGCAGCCTCACCTCAAATTCACCCCTCCACTTT	CASSLTSNSPLHF
14	NA	TRBV5-4	TRBJ1-6	NA	TGTGCCAGCAGCTTGGAGTATAGGAATTCACCCCTCCACTTT	CASSLEYRNSPLHF
14	NA	TRBV27	TRBJ2-2	NA	TGTGCCAGCAGTTTCAACGGAAACACCGGGGAGCTGTTTTTT	CASSFNGNTGELFF
13	NA	TRBV4-1	TRBJ2-2	NA	TGCGCCAGCAGCCAACCCTCCACCGGGGAGCTGTTTTTT	CASSQPSTGELFF
15	NA	TRBV9	TRBJ1-4	NA	TGTGCCAGCAGCGTTATCGCAGGGTCTAATGAAAAACTGTTTTTT	CASSVIAGSNEKLFF
13	NA	TRBV12-3/TRBV12-4	TRBJ1-2	NA	TGTGCCAGCAGTTTGTGGGCCGAGGATGGCTACACCTTC	CASSLWAEDGYTF
12	NA	TRBV4-2	TRBJ1-5	NA	TGTGCCAGCAGCCAAGCGGGTCAGCCCCAGCATTTT	CASSQAGQPQHF
13	NA	TRBV5-1	TRBJ1-2	TRBD1	TGCGCCAGTAACAGGGGGCAAGGCTATGGCTACACCTTC	CASNRGQGYGYTF
17	NA	TRBV28	TRBJ1-2	NA	TGTGCCAGCAGTTTATCCCTGTTGGGGGGCGCATTAGACGGCTACACCTTC	CASSLSLLGGALDGYTF
19	NA	TRBV5-1	TRBJ2-1	TRBD2	TGCGCCAGCAGCTTGGGACTAGCGGGGGGGCCAGGGCTCTACAATGAGCAGTTCTTC	CASSLGLAGGPGLYNEQFF
15	NA	TRBV4-3	TRBJ2-5	TRBD2	TGCGCCAGCAGCCAGGGACTAGCGGGCCAAGAGACCCAGTACTTC	CASSQGLAGQETQYF
12	NA	TRBV29-1	TRBJ1-1	TRBD1	TGCAGCTCAGACAGGGGGCGAACTGAAGCTTTCTTT	CSSDRGRTEAFF
16	NA	TRBV11-2	TRBJ1-6	TRBD1	TGTGCCAGCAGCCATTGGACAGGGGAGGTTTATTCACCCCTCCACTTT	CASSHWTGEVYSPLHF
16	NA	TRBV10-2	TRBJ2-3	NA	TGCGCCAGCAGTGAGGTTGGTCTAGCTAGCACAGATACGCAGTATTTT	CASSEVGLASTDTQYF
17	NA	TRBV28	TRBJ1-6	TRBD1	TGTGCCAGCAGGTGGATGGGACAGGGAAGGGGAAATTCACCCCTCCACTTT	CASRWMGQGRGNSPLHF
13	NA	TRBV30	TRBJ2-7	NA	TGTGCCTGGAGTTTAGGGGAGAGGTACGAGCAGTACTTC	CAWSLGERYEQYF
16	NA	TRBV19	TRBJ1-3	NA	TGTGCCAGTCAAAAACCGGACAAAGGAGCTGGAAACACCATATATTTT	CASQKPDKGAGNTIYF
14	NA	TRBV6-2/TRBV6-3	TRBJ1-5	TRBD1	TGTGCCAGCAGTTCGACAGGGGGAGGTCAGCCCCAGCATTTT	CASSSTGGGQPQHF
15	NA	TRBV4-2	TRBJ1-2	NA	TGTGCCAGCAGCCAAGACATGCCGACAGGCTATGGCTACACCTTC	CASSQDMPTGYGYTF
17	NA	TRBV10-3	TRBJ1-3	NA	TGTGCCATCAGTGAGTCGATAAGGGGGGAGTCTGGAAACACCATATATTTT	CAISESIRGESGNTIYF
16	NA	TRBV4-2	TRBJ1-6	NA	TGTGCCAGCAGCCGGAACGAGGGACTCTTAAATTCACCCCTCCACTTT	CASSRNEGLLNSPLHF
16	once	TRBV18	TRBJ2-1	NA	TGTGCCAGCTCAGCAGGTAGTAGCGGTTGGAACAATGAGCAGTTCTTC	CASSAGSSGWNNEQFF
14	NA	TRBV27	TRBJ2-7	NA	TGTGCCAGCAGTTCTATTCCTAGCTCCTACGAGCAGTACTTC	CASSSIPSSYEQYF
15	NA	TRBV6-5	TRBJ2-7	TRBD2	TGTGCCAGCAGAACTAGCGGGAGGGCCTCGGGGGAGCAGTACTTC	CASRTSGRASGEQYF
13	NA	TRBV5-1	TRBJ2-3	NA	TGCGCCAGCAGCTTAATCGATGGAGATACGCAGTATTTT	CASSLIDGDTQYF
17	NA	TRBV14	TRBJ2-7	NA	TGTGCCAGCAGCCAAGTTCCCAGGCAGGGGATCGCCTACGAGCAGTACTTC	CASSQVPRQGIAYEQYF
14	once	TRBV5-1	TRBJ1-2	TRBD1	TGCGCCAGCAGCTTATCAGGGGGCGAGGATGGCTACACCTTC	CASSLSGGEDGYTF
16	NA	TRBV19	TRBJ1-5	NA	TGTGCCAGTACCCGCTTCATTGACTATAGCAATCAGCCCCAGCATTTT	CASTRFIDYSNQPQHF
15	NA	TRBV15	TRBJ2-5	TRBD2	TGTGCCACCAGCAGAGTGGGGGGGTGGACGGAGACCCAGTACTTC	CATSRVGGWTETQYF
16	NA	TRBV7-2	TRBJ1-3	NA	TGTGCCAGCAGCGGCGGCGGGAGTGGGACTGGAAACACCATATATTTT	CASSGGGSGTGNTIYF
13	NA	TRBV28	TRBJ1-3	NA	TGTGCCTCCTGCCGGGACGGTGGAAACACCATATATTTT	CASCRDGGNTIYF
15	NA	TRBV19	TRBJ1-2	NA	TGTGCCAGTAGTCACCCGCGACAGGATAACTATGGCTACACCTTC	CASSHPRQDNYGYTF
12	NA	TRBV9	TRBJ2-2	NA	TGTGCCAGCAGCCTCCCCGCCGGGGAGCTGTTTTTT	CASSLPAGELFF
14	NA	TRBV27	TRBJ1-1	NA	TGTGCCAGCAGTTTATCCCTGGGGAACACTGAAGCTTTCTTT	CASSLSLGNTEAFF
13	NA	TRBV30	TRBJ1-2	NA	TGTGCCTGGAGTCCTCTCCGGGGTTATGGCTACACCTTC	CAWSPLRGYGYTF
17	NA	TRBV15	TRBJ2-2	TRBD2	TGTGCCACCAGCAGAGATCTTTCTAGCGGGAGGATCGGGGAGCTGTTTTTT	CATSRDLSSGRIGELFF
16	NA	TRBV4-1	TRBJ1-4	NA	TGCGCCAGCAGCCGAGGGGGTCCTCAGGGGAATGAAAAACTGTTTTTT	CASSRGGPQGNEKLFF
14	NA	TRBV5-1	TRBJ1-4	NA	TGCGCCAGCAGCTTATTTGCAACTAATGAAAAACTGTTTTTT	CASSLFATNEKLFF
16	NA	TRBV2	TRBJ2-3	TRBD2	TGTGCCAGCAGCCCCATAGGACTAGGCAAGTTGGGTACGCAGTATTTT	CASSPIGLGKLGTQYF
14	NA	TRBV5-1	TRBJ2-2	TRBD1	TGCGCCAGCACATACGACAGGGTCACCGGGGAGCTGTTTTTT	CASTYDRVTGELFF
17	NA	TRBV5-6	TRBJ1-1	NA	TGTGCCAGCAGCTTGGCCCGGGACATCCTTAGGGACACTGAAGCTTTCTTT	CASSLARDILRDTEAFF
14	once	TRBV10-2	TRBJ1-3	TRBD1	TGCGCCAGCAGAGGACAGGGATCCGGAAACACCATATATTTT	CASRGQGSGNTIYF